A single sample is the source of the 7 T cell receptor beta chains below, sequenced in a study of blood T cell repertoires in COVID-19. Data came from immunoSEQ multiplex PCR; TCRdb stores just in-frame clones and leaves some out. Of some 380,000 clones listed, around 87% are singletons. The specimen was PBMCs or T cells enriched from blood (not recorded which). The receptor source for this set is a man aged 25-45 years who had recovered from COVID-19.

V is TRBV13 and J is TRBJ1-1, with D unresolved. The germline V gene encodes CDR1 PRHDT and CDR2 FYEKMQ (reference sequence). This CDR3 contains 13 residues. The germline V and J ends were trimmed by 10 bases and 3 bases, with 15 bases remaining between them. The CDR3 DNA follows: TGTGCCACGACACTGGCAGGTTACACTGAAGCTTTCTTT. Protein sequence: CATTLAGYTEAFF.

V is TRBV19 and J is TRBJ1-2; D is possibly TRBD1 (6 bases). The CDR3 is made up of 14 amino acids. V was cut by 6 bases and J by 3 bases, with 14 bases left in between. Germline V CDR1 and CDR2: LNHDA, SQIVND (reference sequence). The DNA of the CDR3 is TGTGCCAGTAGGAGAGACTGGGGGCACTATGGCTACACCTTC. Translating gives CASRRDWGHYGYTF.

The V call is TRBV16, the J call TRBJ1-5, with D perhaps TRBD1 (5 bases). Germline lookup yields CDR1 KGHSY and CDR2 FQNENV. Trimming took 7 bases from V and 2 from J, leaving 9 bases between them. The CDR3 sequence is 13 residues long. The CDR3 protein is CASTARGNQPQHF. CDR3 DNA: TGTGCCAGCACGGCCAGGGGCAATCAGCCCCAGCATTTT.

The chain carries TRBV5-1 and TRBJ1-1, with D unclear. Trimming took off 0 bases at V and 1 base at J, with 7 bases between the two ends. Germline V gene data show CDR1 as SGHRS and CDR2 as YFSETQ. This CDR3 is built from 14 residues. CDR3 region: CASSLDPGNTEAFF. CDR3 coding DNA: TGCGCCAGCAGCTTGGATCCAGGGAACACTGAAGCTTTCTTT.

The chain uses TRBV18 and TRBJ1-1; no reliable D call. The CDR3 contains 13 residues. Germline CDR1 KGHSH, CDR2 LQKENI. Trimming took off 2 bases at V and 1 base at J, with 5 bases between the two ends. The CDR3 region has the DNA TGTGCCAGCTCACCAAACTCGAACACTGAAGCTTTCTTT. Translation: CASSPNSNTEAFF.

The rearrangement uses TRBV6-2 or TRBV6-3 and TRBJ2-1; perhaps TRBD1 as D (6 bases). V lost 5 bases, J lost 4 bases, and 15 bases lay in between. Germline loops: CDR1 MNHEY, CDR2 SVGEGT. CDR3 size: 15 residues. The CDR3 DNA sequence: TGTGCCAGCAGTCTACTCAATGACAGGTACAATGAGCAGTTCTTC. Amino acids: CASSLLNDRYNEQFF.

The rearrangement links TRBV18 to TRBJ1-2; no definite D call. The germline V and J ends were trimmed by 0 bases and 8 bases, with 13 bases remaining between them. CDR3 length: 14 residues. Per the germline V gene, CDR1 is KGHSH and CDR2 is LQKENI. The DNA for the CDR3 is TGTGCCAGCTCACCACCACGACGGTTGGGCGGCTACACCTTC. As protein: CASSPPRRLGGYTF. Variable domain in full (rest from reference TRBV18 and TRBJ1-2): NAGVMQNPRHLVRRRGQEARLRCSPMKGHSHVYWYRQLPEEGLKFMVYLQKENIIDESGMPKERFSAEFPKEGPSILRIQQVVRGDSAAYFCASSPPRRLGGYTFGSGTRLTVV.